This T cell receptor (beta chain) originates from a study of shared clonotypes between healthy human individuals. The assay was immunoSEQ multiplex PCR, and TCRdb's table has in-frame clones only and misses some. The profile covers about 2.4 million clones, with 90% to 95% appearing a single time and 0.13% to 0.15% taken by the ten largest. The CDR3 runs 14 residues. V gave up 5 bases and J gave up 0 bases, with 7 bases separating them. Germline values: CDR1 LNHNV, CDR2 YYDKDF (reference sequence). This sequence originates from a man aged 18-30 years in good health. The rearrangement uses TRBV15 and TRBJ1-4, with D uncertain. Sequencing used naive CD4+ T cells sorted from blood. The sample's subset: CD45RA+ positively selected. CDR3 DNA: TGTGCCACCAGCCCCCAAGCAACTAATGAAAAACTGTTTTTT. Translating gives CATSPQATNEKLFF.